A selection of T cell receptor beta chains follows, all from one sample in a study of T-cell reconstitution after alpha-beta-depleted transplantation in children. A single record per CDR3 protein comes from TCRdb applying MiXCR to the PCR reads. The sample comprises about 1,000,000 distinct CDR3 sequences, about 31% of which are singletons, and roughly 27% rests with the top ten. The starting material was PBMCs, mostly from graft donor cells, obtained 360 days after TCRalphabeta/CD19-depleted stem cell transplant. These receptors came from a boy under two years old who had a stem cell transplant for SCID, so the T cells may come from the graft donor. Both conserved end residues are part of each CDR3. Fields, in order: clone size, J gene, V gene, CDR3 protein. Size tells how often a clone was seen (once, few, many) or the class of an expanded clone, and some rows leave it out.

few TRBJ2-3 TRBV5-8 CASSLRGLPGTDTQYF
NA TRBJ2-7 TRBV12-3/TRBV12-4 CASSLQTGGPLYEQYF
NA TRBJ2-7 TRBV12-3/TRBV12-4 CASTLRGGTYEQYF
NA TRBJ2-5 TRBV5-6 CASSVPPGPGYF
NA TRBJ2-3 TRBV12-3/TRBV12-4 CASSQAGGLTDTQYF
NA TRBJ2-1 TRBV6-1 CASRLDRGGYNEQFF
NA TRBJ1-1 TRBV12-3/TRBV12-4 CASSISRGLLGTEAFF
NA TRBJ2-1 TRBV7-3 CASSYPRARDNEQFF
NA TRBJ2-3 TRBV7-2 CASSLGDTTDTQYF
NA TRBJ2-1 TRBV4-1 CASSQVPGVAYNEQFF
many TRBJ1-2 TRBV3-1 CASSLLGQNYGYTF
NA TRBJ2-1 TRBV5-1 CASSTDRESQYNEQFF
NA TRBJ2-2 TRBV6-4 CASSRPTGTGGPNTGELFF
few TRBJ2-5 TRBV12-3/TRBV12-4 CASSLLGMRQTQYF
NA TRBJ2-2 TRBV20-1 CSASLVDRDTGELFF
NA TRBJ1-5 TRBV20-1 CSASGGQQTNQPQHF
NA TRBJ1-3 TRBV18 CASSPRQGTRGNTIYF
few TRBJ2-2 TRBV5-1 CASSPSPPPFTGELFF
NA TRBJ2-2 TRBV2 CASSEQGLDTGELFF
NA TRBJ2-3 TRBV20-1 CSDLQIATDTQYF
NA TRBJ2-6 TRBV19 CASSTPTVSGANVLTF
many TRBJ2-6 TRBV6-5 CASSSDPGANVLTF
few TRBJ1-1 TRBV5-5 CASIWGTGTNTEAFF
NA TRBJ2-1 TRBV20-1 CSAEDSFWVNEQFF
once TRBJ2-7 TRBV7-2 CASSSQGFTSYEQYF
NA TRBJ1-1 TRBV6-6 CASSYILNAGAFF
once TRBJ2-7 TRBV5-1 CASSLEGQGFLGSYEQYF
NA TRBJ2-7 TRBV9 CASSVGSFYEQYF
few TRBJ2-1 TRBV5-6 CASSLWRELNEQFF
few TRBJ2-3 TRBV6-2/TRBV6-3 CASGSRLVPDTQYF
few TRBJ2-2 TRBV29-1 CSVGRAGELFF
NA TRBJ2-6 TRBV4-2 CASSPYPTGEGGANVLTF
few TRBJ2-3 TRBV2 CASSEARRASGGSSTDTQYF
few TRBJ1-2 TRBV6-1 CASSEWGYAGYTF